A selection of T cell receptor beta chains follows, all from one sample in a study of graft-versus-host responses after intestinal transplantation. Using immunoSEQ multiplex PCR, the repertoire was profiled, and TCRdb retains in-frame clones only, with some absent. The sample includes about 16,000 clones, around three quarters seen only once; the top ten take 15% to 20%. The source material was ileum tissue, sampled approximately 110 days after intestinal transplant. These receptors were collected from a human patient who received an intestinal transplant, so some T cells may come from the graft donor. Both conserved end residues are part of each CDR3. Fields, in order: CDR3 protein, CDR3 DNA, J gene, CDR3 length, D gene, V gene, clone size. A D gene is named only where the DNA matches it firmly. Only some rows state a clone size, as once, few, many or a class for expanded clones.

CAAGTSFRAYNSPLHF	TGTGCCGCCGGGACGTCCTTCAGGGCCTATAATTCACCCCTCCACTTT	TRBJ1-6	16	NA	TRBV10-3	NA
CASSTRGSGGRSNQPQHF	TGTGCCAGCAGCACTCGGGGTAGCGGGGGTCGGAGCAATCAGCCCCAGCATTTT	TRBJ1-5	18	NA	TRBV21-1	NA
CASSPGTFSNQPQHF	TGTGCCAGCAGCCCAGGGACTTTTAGCAATCAGCCCCAGCATTTT	TRBJ1-5	15	NA	TRBV11-1	NA
CASSDGTGTYEQYF	TGTGCCAGCAGTGACGGGACAGGTACCTACGAGCAGTACTTC	TRBJ2-7	14	TRBD1	TRBV6-1	once
CASSGTGTGGSYEQYF	TGTGCCAGCTCAGGAACAGGGACAGGGGGCTCCTACGAGCAGTACTTC	TRBJ2-7	16	TRBD1	TRBV18	NA
CASSRLAGVGETQYF	TGTGCCAGCAGCCGACTAGCGGGAGTGGGAGAGACCCAGTACTTC	TRBJ2-5	15	TRBD2	TRBV5-4	NA
CASSPDRTGNTIYF	TGTGCCAGCAGCCCAGACAGGACTGGAAACACCATATATTTT	TRBJ1-3	14	NA	TRBV4-2	NA
CASSHTGREGTEAFF	TGTGCCAGCTCTCACACAGGGAGGGAGGGCACTGAAGCTTTCTTT	TRBJ1-1	15	NA	TRBV18	NA
CASPGGGRRNWPQHF	TGTGCCAGCCCTGGGGGGGGAAGGAGAAATTGGCCCCAGCATTTT	TRBJ1-5	15	NA	TRBV27	NA
CASSQPLQSPDTQYF	TGCGCCAGCAGCCAACCCCTTCAATCACCAGATACGCAGTATTTT	TRBJ2-3	15	NA	TRBV4-1	NA
CASSQVERYEQYF	TGTGCCAGCAGCCAAGTCGAGCGTTACGAGCAGTACTTC	TRBJ2-7	13	NA	TRBV4-2	NA
CASRRTGHWFF	TGCGCCAGCAGACGGACAGGACACTGGTTTTTT	TRBJ1-4	11	TRBD1	TRBV5-1	NA